The TCR beta chain described here comes from a study of T cell responses to AZD1222 COVID-19 vaccine. To note about this clone: The antigen is undetermined.

Study outcomes and limitations: Sampled repertoires all dated from after the peak T cell response. Increases in Spike-specific TCR breadth and depth were seen after two AZD1222 doses.

The repertoire was sequenced with immunoSEQ multiplex PCR; TCRdb's copy has only in-frame clones and lacks some. This table holds over 130,000 clones, around 95% found once. The CDR3 has 10 amino acids. V was clipped by 6 bases and J by 4 bases, with 3 bases between them. Per germline, CDR1 MNHNS and CDR2 SASEGT. Here the sequenced sample was peripheral blood, taken on day 0 of AZD1222 vaccination. The chain uses TRBV6-1 and TRBJ1-2; D is unresolved. This sequence originates from an adult in good health. The CDR3: CASRRYGYTF. The CDR3 region has the DNA TGTGCCAGCAGACGCTATGGCTACACCTTC.